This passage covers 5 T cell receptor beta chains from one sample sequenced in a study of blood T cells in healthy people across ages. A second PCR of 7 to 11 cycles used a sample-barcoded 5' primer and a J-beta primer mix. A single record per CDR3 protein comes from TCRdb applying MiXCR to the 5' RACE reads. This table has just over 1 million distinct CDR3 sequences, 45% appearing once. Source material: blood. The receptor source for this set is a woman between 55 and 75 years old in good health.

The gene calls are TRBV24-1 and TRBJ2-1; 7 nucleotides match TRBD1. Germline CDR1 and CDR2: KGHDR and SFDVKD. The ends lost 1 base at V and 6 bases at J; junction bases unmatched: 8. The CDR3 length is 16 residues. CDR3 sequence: CATSDFGTVDGNEQFF. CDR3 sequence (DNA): TGTGCCACCAGTGATTTCGGGACAGTGGATGGCAATGAGCAGTTCTTC.

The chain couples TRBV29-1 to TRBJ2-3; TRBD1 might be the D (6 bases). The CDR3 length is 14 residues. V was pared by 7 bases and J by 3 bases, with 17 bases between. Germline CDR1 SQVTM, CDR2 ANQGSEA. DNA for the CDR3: TGCAGCGCACGGACAGTTTCTCGGACAGATACGCAGTATTTT. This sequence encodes CSARTVSRTDTQYF.

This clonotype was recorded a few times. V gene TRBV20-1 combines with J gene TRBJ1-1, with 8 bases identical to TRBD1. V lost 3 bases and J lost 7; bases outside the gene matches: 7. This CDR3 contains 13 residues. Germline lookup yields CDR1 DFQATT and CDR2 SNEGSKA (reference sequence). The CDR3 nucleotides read TGCAGTGCTAGCTACAGGGGGGGTGGTGAAGCTTTCTTT. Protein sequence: CSASYRGGGEAFF.

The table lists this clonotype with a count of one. The CDR3 DNA sequence: TGCGCCAGCAGCCAAGTGTTAGAGCAAGAAGCTTTCTTT. Protein sequence: CASSQVLEQEAFF. The chain joins TRBV4-1 to TRBJ1-1; D not certain. The CDR3 has 13 residues. Germline V gene data show CDR1 as MGHRA and CDR2 as YSYEKL. Trimming shortened V by 1 base and J by 8 bases, and 11 bases separated the two germline ends.

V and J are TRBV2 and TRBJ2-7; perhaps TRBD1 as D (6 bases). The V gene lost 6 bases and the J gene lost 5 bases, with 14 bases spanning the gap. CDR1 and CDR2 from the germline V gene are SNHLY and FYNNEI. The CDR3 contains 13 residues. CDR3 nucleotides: TGTGCCAGCAGGGTTGACCGGACAGACGAGCAGTACTTC. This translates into CASRVDRTDEQYF.